Following are 17 T cell receptor beta chains from one sample sequenced in a study of shared clonotypes between healthy human individuals. Sequenced by immunoSEQ multiplex PCR; TCRdb stores in-frame clones only, minus some. This table holds some 1.5 million clones, nearly 99% found once. Sequenced sample: naive CD4+ T cells sorted from blood. The sample's subset: CD45RA+ positively selected. The receptors were sampled from a man aged 25-45 years in good health.

The genes are TRBV5-4 and TRBJ2-1, with D perhaps matching TRBD1 (6 bases). Germline CDR1 reads SGHNT; CDR2 reads YYREEE (reference sequence). V lost 1 base to trimming and J lost 5 bases, with 13 bases between them. This CDR3 contains 15 residues. CDR3 amino acids: CASSLTSGTNNEQFF. CDR3 in DNA: TGTGCCAGCAGCTTGACATCCGGGACAAACAATGAGCAGTTCTTC. Full variable domain (rest looked up from reference TRBV5-4 and TRBJ2-1): ETGVTQSPTHLIKTRGQQVTLRCSSQSGHNTVSWYQQALGQGPQFIFQYYREEENGRGNFPPRFSGLQFPNYSSELNVNALELDDSALYLCASSLTSGTNNEQFFGPGTRLTVL.

This clone was picked up one time. The chain's CDR3 is CASTNNRMNTEAFF. The CDR3 bases are TGTGCCAGTACCAATAACCGCATGAACACTGAAGCTTTCTTT. This sequence joins TRBV19 and TRBJ1-1; D remains ambiguous. Germline CDR1 LNHDA, CDR2 SQIVND (reference sequence). V lost 7 bases and J 0 bases, leaving 12 bases between the germline ends. This CDR3 contains 14 residues. Full variable domain (outside the CDR3, taken from reference TRBV19 and TRBJ1-1): DGGITQSPKYLFRKEGQNVTLSCEQNLNHDAMYWYRQDPGQGLRLIYYSQIVNDFQKGDIAEGYSVSREKKESFPLTVTSAQKNPTAFYLCASTNNRMNTEAFFGQGTRLTVV.

The CDR3 loop reads CASSQAGSGLAATQYF. CDR3 in DNA: TGCGCCAGCAGCCAAGCTGGGAGCGGACTAGCGGCGACCCAGTACTTC. This rearrangement joins TRBV4-1 to TRBJ2-5, with 10 bases identical to TRBD2. Germline assignment: CDR1 MGHRA and CDR2 YSYEKL. CDR3 length: 16 residues. The V and J ends lost 1 base and 7 bases, in that order; junction bases with no gene match: 9.

V is TRBV5-1 and J is TRBJ1-1; D might be TRBD1 (5 bases). This CDR3 has 17 amino acids. Trimming took off 2 bases at V and 1 base at J, with 18 bases between the two ends. Germline lookup yields CDR1 SGHRS and CDR2 YFSETQ. DNA of the CDR3: TGCGCCAGCAGCTTAAGGGGATGGGGCGTTGCGAACACTGAAGCTTTCTTT. Translation gives CASSLRGWGVANTEAFF.

The chain recombines TRBV4-3 with TRBJ2-7; 14 positions agree with TRBD2. CDR1 is LGHNA, CDR2 YSLEER, per germline. This CDR3 spans 17 amino acids. V shed 1 base, J shed 3 bases, and the junction held 5 bases outside the gene matches. The CDR3 region has the DNA TGCGCCAGCAGCCAAGGCCCCGGGACTAGCGGGAGCTACGAGCAGTACTTC. Residues: CASSQGPGTSGSYEQYF.

The chain has TRBV7-8 and TRBJ2-7; 8 nucleotides line up with TRBD2. The junction had 9 bases not matched to a gene; V was cut back by 5 bases and J by 6 bases. Germline CDR1 is SGHVS and CDR2 is FQNEAQ. The length of the CDR3 is 14 residues. CDR3 region: CASSAAGLVTEQYF. The CDR3 nucleotides are TGTGCCAGCAGCGCCGCGGGACTAGTTACCGAGCAGTACTTC.

The chain couples TRBV19 to TRBJ2-6, with 9 nucleotides matching TRBD1. The junction had 7 bases not matched to a gene; V was cut back by 7 bases and J by 0 bases. Germline V CDR1 and CDR2: LNHDA, SQIVND (reference sequence). This CDR3 spans 17 amino acids. CDR3 sequence reads: CASIGDREGSGANVLTF. Here the CDR3 DNA reads TGTGCCAGTATTGGGGACAGGGAAGGCTCTGGGGCCAACGTCCTGACTTTC.

The chain joins TRBV6-5 to TRBJ2-7; D perhaps matches TRBD1 (6 bases). This CDR3 is 12 amino acids long. Germline loops: CDR1 MNHEY, CDR2 SVGAGI. V was clipped by 6 bases and J by 4 bases, with 10 bases between them. The CDR3 DNA follows: TGTGCCAGCAGGAGGACAGAGTACGAGCAGTACTTC. Its protein is CASRRTEYEQYF.

The rearrangement joins TRBV28 to TRBJ2-7; 10 positions match TRBD2. The CDR3 is 14 residues long. The junction had 6 bases not matched to a gene; V was cut back by 7 bases and J by 3 bases. Germline-derived CDR1 and CDR2 are MDHEN and SYDVKM. The DNA of the CDR3 is TGTGCCAGCATCTCGGCTAGCGGGAGCTACGAGCAGTACTTC. Protein sequence: CASISASGSYEQYF.

The CDR3 DNA follows: TGTGCCAGTAGTATGAGGAGGACAGTTAATGAAAAACTGTTTTTT. Translated: CASSMRRTVNEKLFF. The genes are TRBV19 and TRBJ1-4; tentative D call: TRBD1 (6 bases). The CDR3 extends over 15 amino acids. Germline V gene sequence: CDR1 LNHDA, CDR2 SQIVND (reference sequence). Trimming took off 3 bases at V and 4 bases at J, with 12 bases between the two ends.

This clone was observed a single time. The chain links TRBV7-8 to TRBJ1-2, with D tentatively TRBD1 (5 bases). This CDR3 comprises 13 residues. Germline V CDR1 and CDR2: SGHVS, FQNEAQ. With 5 bases removed from V and 2 bases from J, the gap between germline ends came to 9 bases. CDR3 in amino acids: CASSQGVNYGYTF. As DNA, the CDR3 is TGTGCCAGCAGCCAGGGAGTAAACTATGGCTACACCTTC. The full variable domain, its missing parts supplied by reference TRBV7-8 and TRBJ1-2, is GAGVSQSPRYKVAKRGQDVALRCDPISGHVSLFWYQQALGQGPEFLTYFQNEAQLDKSGLPSDRFFAERPEGSVSTLKIQRTQQEDSAVYLCASSQGVNYGYTFGSGTRLTVV.

The chain uses TRBV27 and TRBJ1-2, with D unresolved. V dropped 0 bases and J dropped 2 bases, with 10 bases sitting between them. The CDR3 has 15 residues. From germline, CDR1 is MNHEY and CDR2 SMNVEV (reference sequence). CDR3 sequence (DNA): TGTGCCAGCAGTTTATCGCCGGGCAGAAACTATGGCTACACCTTC. Protein: CASSLSPGRNYGYTF.

The chain combines TRBV5-5 with TRBJ2-7; D not resolved. The ends were cut back, 1 base at V and 3 bases at J, with 11 bases in the middle. CDR1 SGHKS and CDR2 YYEKEE come from the germline V gene (reference sequence). The CDR3 spans 14 residues. CDR3 bases: TGTGCCAGCAGCTTGAGGCCGGCGGTCTACGAGCAGTACTTC. It codes for CASSLRPAVYEQYF.

The V and J genes are TRBV10-3 and TRBJ2-7, with TRBD1 matching 8 bases. Unmatched junction bases numbered 14, after V lost 2 bases and J lost 2 bases. The germline V gene has CDR1 ENHRY and CDR2 SYGVKD. This CDR3 contains 18 residues. CDR3 region: CAISEQGAILSSPYEQYF. CDR3 bases: TGTGCCATCAGTGAGCAGGGGGCGATTCTTTCATCCCCCTACGAGCAGTACTTC.

The V and J genes are TRBV15 and TRBJ2-1, with D possibly TRBD2 on 5 matching bases. V gave up 0 bases and J gave up 8 bases, with 5 bases separating them. This CDR3 is 12 amino acids long. Germline-derived CDR1 and CDR2 are LNHNV and YYDKDF (reference sequence). CDR3 DNA sequence: TGTGCCACCAGCAGAGAACTAGATGAGCAGTTCTTC. Residues: CATSRELDEQFF.

The V call is TRBV6-1, the J call TRBJ2-7; 9 nucleotides line up with TRBD1. Germline-derived CDR1 and CDR2 are MNHNS and SASEGT. V shed 8 bases and J 7 bases; nucleotides not matched to a gene: 12. This CDR3 comprises 14 residues. The CDR3 sequence is CASPRQGDNTEQYF. CDR3 nucleotide sequence: TGTGCCAGCCCTCGACAGGGGGACAACACGGAGCAGTACTTC.

The chain recombines TRBV19 with TRBJ2-6; D remains ambiguous. This CDR3 has 13 amino acids. Germline CDR1 LNHDA, CDR2 SQIVND (reference sequence). Trimming shortened V by 3 bases and J by 4 bases, and 4 bases separated the two germline ends. CDR3: CASSMGGANVLTF. The CDR3 nucleotides read TGTGCCAGTAGTATGGGCGGGGCCAACGTCCTGACTTTC.